The 18 T cell receptor beta chains presented below share a single source sample, sequenced in a study of cytomegalovirus exposure and HLA in healthy donors. The PCR had 60 Vbeta and 13 Jbeta primers. Sequencing used immunoSEQ multiplex PCR; TCRdb keeps in-frame clones, though not all of them. The sample has about 150,000 clones, 73% seen once. The source material was PBMCs. The receptor source for this set is a woman between 18 and 30 years old in good health and CMV-seronegative.

The chain recombines TRBV5-1 with TRBJ1-1, with TRBD1 matching over 10 bases. The CDR3 totals 13 residues. Trimming at V came to 3 bases and at J to 7 bases, leaving 3 bases not matched to a gene. Germline V gene lookup returns CDR1 SGHRS and CDR2 YFSETQ. CDR3 loop: CASSWGDRGEAFF. For the CDR3, the DNA is TGCGCCAGCAGCTGGGGGGACAGGGGTGAAGCTTTCTTT.

This clone came up once. This specimen includes other DNA sequences encoding the same CDR3. The J gene is TRBJ1-1, the V gene TRBV2; D unresolved. Trimming stripped 4 bases from V and 2 bases from J, with 17 bases between. Germline values: CDR1 SNHLY, CDR2 FYNNEI. The CDR3 is 16 amino acids. The CDR3 DNA reads as TGTGCCAGCAGTGTTCAACAGATAGTACAAAACACTGAAGCTTTCTTT. Translated: CASSVQQIVQNTEAFF.

This clone has just a few counts. The CDR3 here is CASSQGLAGVNEQYV. The CDR3 coding sequence is TGTGCCAGCAGCCAGGGACTAGCGGGAGTGAACGAGCAGTACGTC. The rearrangement links TRBV7-8 to TRBJ2-7; 14 nucleotides align to TRBD2. From germline, CDR1 is SGHVS and CDR2 FQNEAQ. This CDR3 comprises 15 residues. The V gene end was trimmed by 5 bases and the J gene end by 5 bases; junction bases not matched to a gene: 5.

The chain employs TRBV27 and TRBJ2-3; D might be TRBD1 (5 bases). The germline gives CDR1 MNHEY, CDR2 SMNVEV (reference sequence). V was trimmed by 3 bases and J by 0 bases, leaving 10 bases between them. This CDR3 has 15 residues. CDR3 region: CASSFRGHSTDTQYF. Written as DNA, the CDR3 is TGTGCCAGCAGTTTTAGAGGACACAGCACAGATACGCAGTATTTT.

This clone was observed once. The chain joins TRBV18 to TRBJ1-4, with 9 bases aligning to TRBD1. The V gene's germline CDR1 is KGHSH and CDR2 LQKENI. V shed 8 bases and J 0 bases; nucleotides not matched to a gene: 4. The CDR3 consists of 15 residues. The CDR3 reads CASTGQGTTNEKLFF. Written as DNA, the CDR3 is TGTGCCAGCACGGGACAGGGAACAACTAATGAAAAACTGTTTTTT.

The V call is TRBV29-1, the J call TRBJ1-1, with a possible D match to TRBD1 (6 bases). V lost 7 bases and J 3 bases, leaving 18 bases between the germline ends. Germline V gene data show CDR1 as SQVTM and CDR2 as ANQGSEA. The CDR3 sequence is 14 residues long. This chain's CDR3 is CSAQDRTEDTEAFF. CDR3 in DNA: TGCAGCGCTCAGGACCGGACAGAGGACACTGAAGCTTTCTTT. Together with reference TRBV29-1 and TRBJ1-1, the CDR3 gives the full variable domain: SAVISQKPSRDICQRGTSLTIQCQVDSQVTMMFWYRQQPGQSLTLIATANQGSEATYESGFVIDKFPISRPNLTFSTLTVSNMSPEDSSIYLCSAQDRTEDTEAFFGQGTRLTVV.

This clone was recorded a few times. This chain uses TRBV4-1 with TRBJ1-2; D is perhaps TRBD1 (5 bases). The V and J ends lost 4 bases and 0 bases respectively, with 15 bases between them. This CDR3 region has 16 residues. From germline, CDR1 is MGHRA and CDR2 YSYEKL. The CDR3 reads CASSLRWGGTNYGYTF. DNA for the CDR3: TGCGCCAGCAGCCTCCGGTGGGGGGGTACTAACTATGGCTACACCTTC.

CDR3 coding DNA: TGTGCCAGCAGCTTAGCGACAGCTTATGGCTACACCTTC. It translates to CASSLATAYGYTF. The J gene is TRBJ1-2, the V gene TRBV7-2, with a tentative D call TRBD1 (5 bases). V lost 0 bases, J lost 5 bases, and 7 bases lay in between. Germline CDR1 and CDR2: SGHTA and FQGNSA. This CDR3 is 13 amino acids long.

The chain links TRBV5-1 to TRBJ2-7, with D unresolved. CDR1 and CDR2 from the germline V gene are SGHRS and YFSETQ. V dropped 4 bases and J dropped 0 bases, with 20 bases sitting between them. This CDR3 spans 17 amino acids. CDR3 in amino acids: CASSLTLLQATSYEQYF. The CDR3 region has the DNA TGCGCCAGCAGCCTCACCCTCCTCCAAGCGACCTCCTACGAGCAGTACTTC.

At least ten counts were recorded for this clone. The rearrangement joins TRBV7-8 to TRBJ2-1; 7 bases fit TRBD1. The CDR3 covers 16 residues. In germline, CDR1 is SGHVS, CDR2 FQNEAQ. V shed 5 bases and J 9 bases; nucleotides not matched to a gene: 16. The CDR3 loop is CASSERQGVRRGEQFF. Here the CDR3 DNA reads TGTGCCAGCAGCGAGCGACAGGGTGTCCGTAGGGGTGAGCAGTTCTTC.

The chain recombines TRBV4-3 with TRBJ1-4, with D perhaps matching TRBD1 (5 bases). Trimming shortened V by 1 base and J by 8 bases, and 11 bases separated the two germline ends. The CDR3 is 14 residues long. Germline V gene lookup returns CDR1 LGHNA and CDR2 YSLEER. The CDR3 loop is CASSQGQGAEKLFF. The CDR3 DNA sequence: TGCGCCAGCAGCCAAGGGCAGGGTGCGGAAAAACTGTTTTTT.

The chain employs TRBV27 and TRBJ1-5, with D tentatively TRBD1 (6 bases). Germline CDR1 is MNHEY and CDR2 is SMNVEV (reference sequence). V was clipped by 4 bases and J by 7 bases, with 14 bases between them. The CDR3 contains 14 residues. The DNA for the CDR3 is TGTGCCAGCAGTTACAAGGACAGAGGCCAGCCCCAGCATTTT. As protein: CASSYKDRGQPQHF.

This clone appeared a single time. The V and J genes are TRBV6-1 and TRBJ1-2; 7 bases are a match to TRBD1. This CDR3 is 15 amino acids long. The V gene end was trimmed by 5 bases and the J gene end by 2 bases; junction bases not matched to a gene: 8. In germline, CDR1 is MNHNS, CDR2 SASEGT. The CDR3 spells CASSLSRDSNYGYTF. The CDR3 bases are TGTGCCAGCAGTTTAAGCCGGGACAGCAACTATGGCTACACCTTC.

The V call is TRBV5-6, the J call TRBJ1-5; tentative D call: TRBD1 (5 bases). The CDR3 has 15 residues. CDR1 and CDR2 from the germline V gene are SGHDT and YYEEEE. The ends were cut back, 3 bases at V and 3 bases at J, with 13 bases in the middle. The DNA of the CDR3 is TGTGCCAGCAGCTCCTTGGCAGGGAACAATCAGCCCCAGCATTTT. Translation: CASSSLAGNNQPQHF.

The J gene is TRBJ1-2, the V gene TRBV19; no reliable D call. Looked up from germline, CDR1 is LNHDA and CDR2 is SQIVND (reference sequence). This CDR3 contains 15 residues. V dropped 6 bases and J dropped 1 base, with 15 bases sitting between them. The DNA for the CDR3 is TGTGCCAGTAGGACACAGCATAATCTTAACTATGGCTACACCTTC. Its translation is CASRTQHNLNYGYTF. Drawing the rest from reference TRBV19 and TRBJ1-2, the complete variable domain is DGGITQSPKYLFRKEGQNVTLSCEQNLNHDAMYWYRQDPGQGLRLIYYSQIVNDFQKGDIAEGYSVSREKKESFPLTVTSAQKNPTAFYLCASRTQHNLNYGYTFGSGTRLTVV.

The rearrangement uses TRBV11-2 and TRBJ2-2; 8 bases match TRBD2. Germline V gene data show CDR1 as SGHAT and CDR2 as FQNNGV. V shed 2 bases and J 3 bases; nucleotides not matched to a gene: 2. This CDR3 spans 15 amino acids. CDR3 nucleotides: TGTGCCAGCAGCTTATCTAGCGGGTACACCGGGGAGCTGTTTTTT. Amino acids: CASSLSSGYTGELFF.

The chain couples TRBV29-1 to TRBJ2-5; 7 bases line up with TRBD1. Germline loops: CDR1 SQVTM, CDR2 ANQGSEA. V lost 7 bases, J lost 2 bases, and 10 bases stayed unmatched. The CDR3 is made up of 14 amino acids. The CDR3 DNA sequence: TGCAGCGAACCGTTCCGGGACAGACAAGAGACCCAGTACTTC. Translating it yields CSEPFRDRQETQYF.

The chain is built from TRBV9 and TRBJ2-3, with TRBD2 matching over 8 bases. CDR1 SGDLS and CDR2 YYNGEE come from the germline V gene. The junction had 12 bases not matched to a gene; V was cut back by 3 bases and J by 6 bases. The CDR3 length is 16 residues. The CDR3 DNA is TGTGCCAGCAGCGGCCCTTCGAGCGGGAGATCGGATACGCAGTATTTT. This translates into CASSGPSSGRSDTQYF.